This paragraph covers one T cell receptor (beta chain) sequence. Its antigen is as yet unknown. The sample originates from a study of cytomegalovirus exposure and HLA in healthy donors. Primers: 60 Vbeta forward and 13 Jbeta reverse. This table comes from immunoSEQ multiplex PCR, and its TCRdb copy is limited to in-frame clones, with some not included. This table holds 140,000 to 150,000 clones. Per germline, CDR1 MNHNY and CDR2 SVGAGI (reference sequence). The CDR3 covers 13 residues. V lost 5 bases and J 2 bases, leaving 10 bases between the germline ends. Study findings and constraints: A later analysis found that most CMV-associated TCR beta chains appeared HLA-restricted.

The rearrangement links TRBV6-6 to TRBJ2-7, with a tentative D call TRBD1 (5 bases). Sequenced sample: PBMCs. The TCR was taken from a male donor in good health and CMV-seronegative. CDR3 nucleotide sequence: TGTGCCAGCAGTCATGACAGTCCCTACGAGCAGTACTTC. Translation gives CASSHDSPYEQYF.